These 4 T cell receptor beta chains originate from one sample sequenced in a study of T cell repertoires in cytomegalovirus infection. TCRdb called the reads again in MiXCR, with one record for every CDR3 protein. The sample contains 480,000 or so distinct CDR3 sequences, approximately 11% of which appear only once. The sample taken for sequencing was PBMCs. Receptors were obtained from a human donor in good health (CMV status not recorded). Some clones in this sample may be carry-over from other donors' samples.

This clonotype was counted many times. The chain joins TRBV7-9 to TRBJ2-7, with 8 bases aligning to TRBD1. This CDR3 spans 12 amino acids. Per germline, CDR1 SEHNR and CDR2 FQNEAQ (reference sequence). V dropped 5 bases and J dropped 10; count of bases not matched to a gene: 7. Here the CDR3 DNA reads TGTGCCAGCAGCCCGGACAGGGCGGTTCAGTACTTC. It codes for CASSPDRAVQYF.

This rearrangement joins TRBV14 to TRBJ2-3; TRBD2 might be the D (5 bases). Trimming stripped 2 bases from V and 7 bases from J, with 10 bases between. This CDR3 is 13 amino acids long. Germline CDR1 SGHDN, CDR2 FVKESK. CDR3 coding DNA: TGTGCCAGCAGCCAACGAGAGGGAAATACGCAGTATTTT. Translation gives CASSQREGNTQYF. The complete variable domain, with remaining parts taken from reference TRBV14 and TRBJ2-3, reads EAGVTQFPSHSVIEKGQTVTLRCDPISGHDNLYWYRRVMGKEIKFLLHFVKESKQDESGMPNNRFLAERTGGTYSTLKVQPAELEDSGVYFCASSQREGNTQYFGPGTRLTVL.

In this sample, this clonotype turned up a few times. The CDR3: CASSPDLGTPETQYF. CDR3 DNA sequence: TGTGCCAGCAGCCCCGACCTAGGTACCCCAGAGACCCAGTACTTC. The gene calls are TRBV14 and TRBJ2-5, with D unclear. The CDR3 covers 15 residues. CDR1 is SGHDN and CDR2 is FVKESK in the germline V gene. Trimming shortened V by 4 bases and J by 4 bases, and 16 bases separated the two germline ends.

V is TRBV18 and J is TRBJ2-5; D unresolved. Deletions cut 0 bases from V and 5 bases from J, with 10 bases between. The germline V gene encodes CDR1 KGHSH and CDR2 LQKENI. This CDR3 contains 14 residues. CDR3 loop: CASSPPTSVETQYF. CDR3 coding DNA: TGTGCCAGCTCACCACCAACCAGCGTTGAGACCCAGTACTTC.